The clone carrying this T cell receptor beta chain came up once. The sample contains more than one DNA sequence encoding this CDR3. Germline assignment: CDR1 MDHEN and CDR2 SYDVKM. There are 14 residues in the CDR3. V was pared by 3 bases and J by 1 base, with 1 base of the junction left unmatched. This record comes from a study of blood T cell repertoires in COVID-19. The protocol was immunoSEQ multiplex PCR, while the TCRdb copy is restricted to in-frame clones and leaves out a portion. The sample includes 100,000 to 110,000 clones, over 75% of them seen just once. This TCR was sampled from a human donor in a cohort sampled during active COVID-19. The J gene is TRBJ2-3, the V gene TRBV28; 7 bases align to TRBD2. The material sequenced was peripheral blood. CDR3: CASSFLAGTDTQYF. The CDR3 DNA sequence: TGTGCCAGCAGTTTCCTAGCGGGCACAGATACGCAGTATTTT.